These T cell receptor beta chains were read from a single sample in a study of shared clonotypes between healthy human individuals. Measured with immunoSEQ multiplex PCR; TCRdb has only the in-frame clones, and not every one. Among over a million clones, about 75% were seen once, and the ten largest hold about 1.4%. Sequenced sample: memory CD4+ T cells sorted from blood. All receptors come from a man aged 18 to 29 in good health. CDR3s include the opening cysteine and the closing phenylalanine or tryptophan. Fields, in order: V gene, clone size, J gene, CDR3 protein. A clone size is listed for some rows: how often the clone was seen (once, few, many), or a class if it is expanded.

TRBV11-2	.	TRBJ2-3	CASSLLGLRGAGDTQYF
TRBV10-3	.	TRBJ1-5	CAISPGRVWQPQHF
TRBV7-2	many	TRBJ2-2	CASSLRALGGELFF
TRBV10-2	once	TRBJ2-2	CASSEARIRAGELFF
TRBV2	.	TRBJ2-7	CASSPTYRDAHSYEQYF
TRBV6-6	once	TRBJ2-1	CASRIGTPGYNEQFF
TRBV6-5	.	TRBJ1-1	CASRRTKNTEAFF
TRBV18	.	TRBJ2-7	CASTLDSPSYEQYF
TRBV15	.	TRBJ1-5	CATSRDPGQPQHF
TRBV19	.	TRBJ2-5	CASRPGGGETQYF
TRBV11-3	.	TRBJ2-1	CASSPLGYNEQFF
TRBV7-8	many	TRBJ2-1	CASSSSGTPYNEQFF
TRBV18	.	TRBJ1-1	CASSPPSGGAAEAFF
TRBV28	once	TRBJ1-4	CASSGGTGANEKLFF
TRBV4-1	.	TRBJ2-7	CASSQESRASGRGEQYF
TRBV6-5	.	TRBJ2-1	CASKASSYNEQFF
TRBV7-8	.	TRBJ1-5	CASSGLPGQGGPQHF
TRBV14	once	TRBJ2-5	CASSQDDFGGETQYF
TRBV7-9	.	TRBJ2-1	CASTTGYNEQFF
TRBV20-1	.	TRBJ2-3	CSASRDTQYF
TRBV10-3	.	TRBJ1-5	CAISTTGGNQPQHF
TRBV6-5	.	TRBJ2-1	CASSYSAVSYNEQFF
TRBV19	.	TRBJ1-4	CASCFSTLTNEKLFF
TRBV5-1	.	.	CASSLTAGGSGEQYF
TRBV4-3	.	TRBJ2-1	CASSQEATSGRFEQFF
TRBV9	.	TRBJ2-5	CASSGGSSGGQTKTQYF
TRBV5-4	few	TRBJ2-7	CASSLEQGANEQYF
TRBV9	.	TRBJ1-4	CASSVLANNEKLFF
TRBV10-3	.	TRBJ2-7	CAISEVGQGGEQYF
TRBV11-3	.	TRBJ1-1	CASSYIGGTEAFF
TRBV4-1	.	TRBJ1-1	CASSPRDYQNTEAFF
TRBV19	.	TRBJ2-2	CASSWGAANTGELFF
TRBV15	few	TRBJ2-5	CATSRDVGASGNGETQYF
TRBV27	few	TRBJ1-5	CASRAGTLGNQPQHF
TRBV6-5	once	TRBJ1-2	CASRHRDRGHYGYTF
TRBV7-2	.	TRBJ2-7	CASSLRQTYEQYF
TRBV6-1	.	TRBJ2-7	CASTVGTGTSYEQYF
TRBV7-2	once	TRBJ2-7	CASSRTSYEQYF
TRBV11-2	.	TRBJ2-7	CASSLGITYEQYF